This entry concerns a single T cell receptor (beta chain). Its recognized antigen is unknown. Within one base of it there is no much larger clone, and no base qualities were kept. The data derive from a study of cytomegalovirus exposure and HLA in healthy donors (dated by TCRdb to the late 2010s). With regard to the full study: In an earlier analysis of some 550 of the donors, under 300 Gb of sequence data and 95 million to 130 million unique TCR beta sequences from 180 million or so T cells were reported. Around 320 gigabases of sequencing data and approximately 85 million unique TCR sequences were included in an early release covering about 700 HLA-typed donors. Of the roughly 400 genotyped donors, about 80% fell in the genetic ancestry cluster associated with self-reported Caucasian donors. The study was designed to test whether signatures of past pathogen exposure could be identified by cataloging public T cell receptors. The study profiled the T cell repertoires of more than 500 subjects by immunosequencing and related them to cytomegalovirus serostatus. In addition to the first cohort of approximately 650 subjects, a separate validation cohort of 120 different subjects was used. The study combined high-throughput TCR immunosequencing, statistical association of individual TCRs with disease status, and machine learning to predict cytomegalovirus infection status. A later analysis re-examined previously published TCR beta repertoires from more than 600 donors and added high-resolution HLA genotyping to investigate patterns of TCR occurrence. The later analysis used no new phenotypic data to find candidate immune exposures, relying instead on TCR beta sequences and their occurrence across donors. In an earlier analysis of over 550 of the donors, high-throughput TCR beta sequencing was used to judge whether each TCR beta V gene segment behaved as functional or pseudogenic. Alongside the repertoire data, information on donor age, sex, ethnicity and CMV serostatus was compiled. In a later genetic analysis, genome-wide SNP genotypes for 398 of the 666 donors were used, and that subset was treated as a discovery cohort. All discovery cohort repertoires had been generated using a single sequencing platform. HLA typing included class I and class II loci at four-digit resolution. The number of typed donors differed by locus: about 620-640 for A, B, C, DRB1 and DQB1; 522 for DQA1; fewer than 610 for DPA1; and some 470 for DPB1. Because of strong linkage in the cohort, a handful of DR-DQ haplotypes were treated as single units for association and clustering. Across some 400 genotyped donors of the cohort, an average of about 240,000 unique TCR beta nucleotide sequences per donor were sequenced, and 15% to 20% of those sequences were non-productive.

The cohort comprised some 680 healthy bone marrow donors. At the time of sampling, all cohort members were nominally healthy, though unrecorded immune exposures were likely present. The donor was CMV seropositive and was included in the group of about 290 seropositive cohort members. Each donor provided a peripheral blood sample, and peripheral blood mononuclear cells were used for TCR beta sequencing. Genomic DNA was extracted from the blood cell samples with the Qiagen DNeasy Blood Extraction Kit. Here is what the overall study found, with its caveats: While some public TCRs were present in many individuals, most TCR sequences turned up only very rarely across donors. A further reported finding was that TCR beta sequences accurately predicted the HLA-A and HLA-B alleles for most subjects in the first cohort. An earlier analysis of 450 to 750 of the donors showed that most TCR beta V segments appeared in productive rearrangements either about 87% or about 30% of the time, which broadly matched IMGT annotations. Only TCR beta chains were sequenced in this cohort, and the absence of alpha or paired-chain data limited detectable features. A cluster of highly shared sequence variants was judged likely to be a technical artifact of the sequencing pipeline. Compared with the roughly 670-donor mean, donors in an Asian-associated ancestry cluster had fewer N-insertions in productive TCRs, according to a later genetic analysis. Specific HLA alleles were associated with 15,000 to 20,000 TCR beta sequences at a false discovery rate of 0.05 in a later analysis. The classifier was reported to diagnose cytomegalovirus status with high specificity and sensitivity in both the original and validation cohorts. Correlated functional status among segregating V segments might reflect linkage disequilibrium, but an unknown experimental factor could not be ruled out. When HLA alleles, especially DR and DQ, strongly co-occurred, TCR associations were difficult to assign to individual alleles. A later analysis found that most CMV-associated TCR beta chains appeared HLA-restricted, with HLA associations seemingly driven largely by CMV exposure. Three of the identified cytomegalovirus-associated TCR beta chains were confirmed in vitro to be specific for cytomegalovirus antigens. It was suggested by the authors that the approach could potentially be generalized to other disease states and immunological phenotypes. The study listed over 150 TCR beta chains as associated with cytomegalovirus. Sequencing depth was assumed to be roughly uniform across donors in the presence/absence analyses, though that assumption may not hold. Some 16 rarely observed V segments, including chromosome 9 orphons, were excluded from the earlier analysis of approximately 500 of the donors because counts were too low. In a later analysis, TCR association rates were found to vary across HLA loci, with the most associated TCRs seen for DRB1 alleles and the fewest for HLA-C alleles. Several of the top co-occurrence clusters appeared to be linked to parvovirus B19, influenza, CMV and Epstein-Barr virus, according to a later analysis. A later genetic analysis associated a missense DCLRE1C variant with V-gene and J-gene trimming of TCR beta chains, and an independent cohort replicated the association. Because HLA typing was unavailable for some donors at each locus, only the typed subset was used in association tests. In a later analysis, HLA-associated TCR beta chains were found to be more clonally expanded and to have lower generation probabilities than equally common non-associated chains. CMV serostatus was the only immune exposure information available for the cohort. The 87-base-pair reads could not distinguish some IMGT-functional V segments, including TRBV6-2 and TRBV6-3, so those segments were excluded.

V loses 2 bases, J loses 4 bases, and the germline ends lie 14 bases apart. CDR1 is given as MGHRA and CDR2 as YSYEKL, both from the germline V gene. Counted from cysteine to phenylalanine, this CDR3 has 15 amino acids. The CDR3 DNA has 45 bases and is translated from base 1. To prepare the library, the immunoSEQ multiplex PCR assay was applied. For the multiplex PCR, a mixture combining 60 forward primers for TCR Vbeta segments and 13 reverse primers for TCR Jbeta segments was used. The CDR3 region of rearranged TCR beta genes was amplified from genomic DNA by a multiplex PCR assay. The amplified TCR beta libraries were sequenced on the Illumina HiSeq System as 87-base-pair reads. The original methods were these. In a later analysis, some 80 million unique TCR beta chains were counted across the 666 repertoires, and roughly 11 million of these chains were shared by at least two donors. Raw reads were error-corrected and collapsed into unique sequences with a nearest-neighbor algorithm that merged closely related sequences to remove PCR and sequencing errors. V, D and J gene segments were assigned by aligning CDR3 sequences to IMGT reference sequences. For a sequence to be retained, a match of at least six nucleotides to both a V gene segment and a J gene segment was required. Rearrangements were called productive when the CDR3 lacked stop codons and stayed in frame with V and J; all others were non-productive. Following IMGT convention, CDR3 was defined as the stretch from the second conserved V-encoded cysteine up to the conserved J-encoded phenylalanine. In an earlier analysis of roughly 580 of the donors, sequences lacking an unambiguous match to a single V gene segment were excluded. In an earlier analysis of roughly 500 of the donors, V segments were called functional above 56.7% productive rearrangements and were called segregating when the between-donor standard deviation exceeded 5%. A statistical classification framework was developed to diagnose cytomegalovirus status using the catalog of TCR beta chain sequences. In a later analysis, V and J genes were assigned by comparing TCR nucleotide sequences against IMGT/GENE-DB human TR gene sequences. The TCRdist pipeline was used in a later analysis to assign CDR3 sequences and most-parsimonious VDJ recombination scenarios. A later analysis defined each TCR beta chain by its CDR3 amino acid sequence plus V-gene family, and excluded reads lacking a unique V-gene family. As a way to deal with suspected cross-contamination and a sequencing artifact, a later analysis dropped 450 to 600 nucleotide sequences that were highly shared and had low generation probability. In a later analysis, a clonal expansion index for each public chain was calculated from normalized within-repertoire ranks of inferred template counts. A later analysis computed generation probabilities with a VDJ recombination model fitted to out-of-frame rearrangements, and checked the results against IGoR. A later analysis scored TCR-TCR, TCR-HLA and TCR-CMV co-occurrence with hypergeometric tests, applying a repertoire-size bias correction to TCR pairs. To estimate false discovery rates, a later analysis permuted the HLA or CMV assignments 20 times. In a later analysis, co-occurring TCRs were grouped using DBSCAN, and TCRdist sequence similarity was added for clustering within HLA-allele-positive subsets. Co-occurrence clustering excluded repertoires with fewer than 30,000 or more than 120,000 public chains, plus five with anomalous nucleotide sharing. TCRdb took this table from immuneACCESS and kept in-frame rearrangements with V and J called. Such tables lack part of the clones; where checked against another copy, unresolved V genes explain under half of the gap, and the rest is unexplained. D and trimming come from the DNA, and the V and J calls and clone size come from that table. Counted in this sample were 150,000 or so clones; around 79% of them appeared once. The ten largest clones add up to 6.5% to 8% of the sample.

Sample: PBMCs. In this chain, TRBV4-1 is recombined with TRBJ1-2, and the D gene may be TRBD1, 6 bases matching. The TCR sequence derives from a woman aged 35 to 49 in good health and CMV-seropositive. The bases are TGCGCCAGCAGCCAATCACAGGGTGGGTTCTATGGCTACACCTTC. This yields the protein CASSQSQGGFYGYTF.